These 20 T cell receptor beta chains were all obtained from the same sample, sequenced in a study of T cells expressing NK-cell markers. TCRdb reprocessed the 5' RACE reads and reports one entry per CDR3 protein, with no DNA. In total, the table holds around 550,000 distinct CDR3 sequences. Sequenced sample: blood T cells: a sorted CD56 or NKG2C T cell subset, CD4+ or CD8+ T cells, or bulk PBMC T cells (not recorded which). Receptor source: a man between 18 and 35 years old in good health.

The chain couples TRBV4-1 to TRBJ1-5; the TRBD1 assignment by TCRdb is unverifiable without DNA. The CDR3 extends over 16 amino acids. Germline-derived CDR1 and CDR2 are MGHRA and YSYEKL. Here the CDR3 reads CASSQEGTGGFQPQHF.

This chain joins TRBV11-2 and TRBJ2-1; there is no DNA to check the TCRdb D call of TRBD2. The length of the CDR3 is 14 residues. Looked up from germline, CDR1 is SGHAT and CDR2 is FQNNGV. CDR3 sequence reads: CASMGGSGYNEQFF. Full variable domain (remainder filled in from reference TRBV11-2 and TRBJ2-1): EAGVAQSPRYKIIEKRQSVAFWCNPISGHATLYWYQQILGQGPKLLIQFQNNGVVDDSQLPKDRFSAERLKGVDSTLKIQPAKLEDSAVYLCASMGGSGYNEQFFGPGTRLTVL.

This chain connects TRBV28 to TRBJ1-2. Germline-derived CDR1 and CDR2 are MDHEN and SYDVKM. This CDR3 has 13 residues. The CDR3 region is CASSPSYAYGYTF.

This chain uses TRBV5-1 with TRBJ1-1. The CDR3 is 16 amino acids. In germline, CDR1 is SGHRS, CDR2 YFSETQ. CDR3 region: CASSRLSRGLDTEAFF.

The chain is built from TRBV5-6 and TRBJ2-2; lacking DNA, the TRBD2 call made by TCRdb goes unchecked. The CDR3 runs 20 residues. Looked up from germline, CDR1 is SGHDT and CDR2 is YYEEEE. CDR3 sequence: CASSSQHRDYFPANTGELFF.

V gene TRBV6-5 combines with J gene TRBJ1-5; the D gene TCRdb calls, TRBD1, cannot be checked with no DNA. The CDR3 sequence is 15 residues long. Germline V gene lookup returns CDR1 MNHEY and CDR2 SVGAGI. The CDR3 protein is CASSSSRQGGQPQHF.

The CDR3 loop reads CASGGLAYPDTQYF. The chain recombines TRBV2 with TRBJ2-3; TCRdb names TRBD2, which stays unverified in the absence of DNA. Looked up from germline, CDR1 is SNHLY and CDR2 is FYNNEI. This CDR3 is 14 amino acids long.

The V and J genes are TRBV6-2 or TRBV6-3 and TRBJ2-3; TCRdb gives TRBD1 as the D gene, but with no DNA this cannot be confirmed. The CDR3 totals 16 residues. Per germline, CDR1 MNHEY and CDR2 SVGEGT. CDR3 residues: CASDRGEGPSTDTQYF.

The V call is TRBV11-2, the J call TRBJ2-5; the TCRdb D gene call, TRBD1, has no DNA to confirm it. Per the germline V gene, CDR1 is SGHAT and CDR2 is FQNNGV. This CDR3 comprises 15 residues. CDR3 sequence reads: CASSGVETRVETQYF.

The gene calls are TRBV12-3 or TRBV12-4 and TRBJ1-2; the TCRdb call, TRBD1, lacks DNA for checking. This CDR3 comprises 13 residues. CDR3 amino acids: CAQRDRVFGGYTF.

J is TRBJ1-2 and V is TRBV27; TCRdb names TRBD1, which stays unverified in the absence of DNA. The CDR3 sequence is 14 residues long. CDR1 MNHEY and CDR2 SMNVEV come from the germline V gene (reference sequence). The CDR3 spells CASSFSGAKMGYTF.

J is TRBJ2-1 and V is TRBV5-1. The germline V gene has CDR1 SGHRS and CDR2 YFSETQ. CDR3 size: 12 residues. The CDR3 here is CASSPTLHEQFF.

The chain is built from TRBV6-2 or TRBV6-3 and TRBJ2-5; TCRdb designates TRBD2, a call that cannot be tested without DNA. Germline CDR1 is MNHEY and CDR2 is SVGEGT. The CDR3 runs 14 residues. CDR3 protein: CASKTSGSIETQYF.

This sequence joins TRBV9 and TRBJ2-3; TCRdb's D call of TRBD2 is untestable without DNA. Germline CDR1 SGDLS, CDR2 YYNGEE. This CDR3 is built from 15 residues. The CDR3 loop is CASSAATSGRNTQYF.

V usage is TRBV20-1 and J usage is TRBJ2-5; the D call from TCRdb, TRBD2, cannot be confirmed without DNA. The CDR3 has 13 amino acids. Germline CDR1 and CDR2: DFQATT and SNEGSKA (reference sequence). CDR3 amino acids: CSAWGLAEETQYF.

V usage is TRBV12-3 or TRBV12-4 and J usage is TRBJ2-3. This CDR3 is built from 14 residues. This chain's CDR3 is CASSLFGITDTQYF.

The rearrangement links TRBV24-1 to TRBJ2-5. The CDR3 sequence is 14 residues long. Germline CDR1 and CDR2: KGHDR and SFDVKD. The CDR3 loop is CATSETWKAETQYF.

The rearrangement links TRBV5-1 to TRBJ2-1; TCRdb reports TRBD1, a call that lacks DNA to check it against. The germline gives CDR1 SGHRS, CDR2 YFSETQ. The CDR3 loop spans 13 amino acids. CDR3 sequence reads: CASSDRDYNEQFF.

The chain employs TRBV29-1 and TRBJ2-2. The CDR3 contains 11 residues. Germline V gene lookup returns CDR1 SQVTM and CDR2 ANQGSEA. The CDR3 loop is CSATGTGELFF.

The CDR3 protein is CASSQQNRDPEAFF. The chain links TRBV4-2 to TRBJ1-1; there is no DNA to check the TCRdb D call of TRBD1. CDR1 and CDR2 from the germline V gene are LGHNA and YNFKEQ. The CDR3 runs to 14 residues.